This T cell receptor (beta chain) comes out of a study of blood T cell repertoires in COVID-19. As for the study in general: The study drew acute and convalescent COVID-19 samples from the United States, Italy and Spain. The analysed material was cDNA or gDNA that came from T cells, B-cell-depleted T cells, or PBMCs.

This table comes from immunoSEQ multiplex PCR, and its TCRdb copy is limited to in-frame clones, with some not included. The sample carries around 150,000 clones, approximately 85% recorded once. V shed 5 bases and J 0 bases; nucleotides not matched to a gene: 2. CDR1 SGHTA and CDR2 FQGNSA come from the germline V gene. This CDR3 spans 14 amino acids. The study recruited people aged about 18 to 89 years across more than 20 US areas. Participant-reported clinical history was the basis for cohort assignment. Sequencing used PBMCs or T cells enriched from blood (not recorded which). The V gene is TRBV7-2, the J gene TRBJ1-1; 8 bases fit TRBD1. The sequence derives from a woman between 50 and 59 years old with acute COVID-19. The CDR3 is CASSQGQVNTEAFF. The CDR3 region has the DNA TGTGCCAGCAGCCAGGGACAGGTGAACACTGAAGCTTTCTTT. Combining the CDR3 with reference TRBV7-2 and TRBJ1-1 gives the whole variable domain GAGVSQSPSNKVTEKGKDVELRCDPISGHTALYWYRQSLGQGLEFLIYFQGNSAPDKSGLPSDRFSAERTGGSVSTLTIQRTQQEDSAVYLCASSQGQVNTEAFFGQGTRLTVV.